These 30 T cell receptor beta chains share one sample of origin, sequenced in a study of CD8+CD57+ T cells in acquired aplastic anemia. Researchers used genomic DNA as the template to profile TCR beta VDJ and CDR3. MiXCR was run by TCRdb on the reads, yielding one entry per CDR3 protein. The sample carries 150,000 or so distinct CDR3 sequences, 40% to 60% recorded once. It was patients with CD8+CD57+ cell expansion by flow cytometry who were chosen for sequencing. The material sequenced was sorted CD4+, CD8+, or CD8+CD57+ T cells (not recorded which) from PBMCs. The receptors originated from a human donor with aplastic anemia.

This clonotype occurred a few times. The V call is TRBV4-1, the J call TRBJ1-2, with 9 bases aligning to TRBD1. The CDR3 is 16 residues long. V dropped 0 bases and J dropped 5; count of bases not matched to a gene: 7. CDR1 is MGHRA, CDR2 YSYEKL, per germline. The CDR3 spells CASSQDAGTGFYGYTF. The CDR3 nucleotides read TGCGCCAGCAGCCAAGATGCCGGGACAGGGTTTTATGGCTACACCTTC.

This clonotype has more than one count but fewer than ten. J is TRBJ2-7 and V is TRBV3-1; TRBD1 agrees at 10 bases. The length of the CDR3 is 15 residues. Germline V gene data show CDR1 as LGHDT and CDR2 as YNNKEL (reference sequence). Trimming at V came to 5 bases and at J to 5 bases, leaving 9 bases not matched to a gene. The CDR3 sequence: CASSATDRGSHEQYF. As DNA, the CDR3 is TGTGCCAGCAGCGCCACGGACAGGGGGTCCCACGAGCAGTACTTC.

On this clonotype itself: The CDR3 end shows no conserved phenylalanine or tryptophan, and so a read error is likely. V usage is TRBV7-2 and J usage is TRBJ1-1; tentative D call: TRBD1 (5 bases). This CDR3 has 17 amino acids. The V gene lost 1 base and the J gene lost 0 bases, with 15 bases spanning the gap. Germline V lookup: CDR1 SGHTA, CDR2 FQGNSA. The CDR3 nucleotides read TGTGCCAGCAGCTTAGGGCAGCCAGGGCCTTTGAACACTGAAGCTTTCCTT. Amino acids: CASSLGQPGPLNTEAFL.

This clonotype was detected many times. The J gene is TRBJ2-2, the V gene TRBV6-5, with a tentative D call TRBD2 (6 bases). Deletions cut 2 bases from V and 7 bases from J, with 11 bases between. Looked up from germline, CDR1 is MNHEY and CDR2 is SVGAGI. There are 14 residues in the CDR3. CDR3 nucleotide sequence: TGTGCCAGCAGTTACGGGGACTTGAACGGGGAGCTGTTTTTT. It codes for CASSYGDLNGELFF.

This clonotype occurred many times. The genes are TRBV2 and TRBJ2-3; D is uncertain. This CDR3 region has 17 residues. The V gene lost 3 bases and the J gene lost 0 bases, with 16 bases spanning the gap. Germline CDR1 reads SNHLY; CDR2 reads FYNNEI. The CDR3 here is CASSDRKGKPSTDTQYF. CDR3 sequence (DNA): TGTGCCAGCAGTGACAGAAAAGGAAAGCCTAGCACAGATACGCAGTATTTT.

This clonotype was found many times. In DNA, the CDR3 is TGCAGCGTTGAAGGGACAGCCACCTACGAGCAGTACTTC. This encodes CSVEGTATYEQYF. The V call is TRBV29-1, the J call TRBJ2-7, with a weak D call TRBD1 (6 bases). Trimming shortened V by 1 base and J by 2 bases, and 9 bases separated the two germline ends. The CDR3 has 13 residues. The germline CDR1 and CDR2 sequences are SQVTM and ANQGSEA.

There are a few counts of this clonotype. The CDR3 region is CSVDTWRASMNTEAFF. CDR3 DNA sequence: TGCAGCGTTGACACTTGGAGGGCCAGCATGAACACTGAAGCTTTCTTT. The rearrangement uses TRBV29-1 and TRBJ1-1; D not resolved. The germline V gene encodes CDR1 SQVTM and CDR2 ANQGSEA. The V gene lost 3 bases and the J gene lost 0 bases, with 17 bases spanning the gap. CDR3 length: 16 residues. The whole variable domain, remainder taken from reference TRBV29-1 and TRBJ1-1, is SAVISQKPSRDICQRGTSLTIQCQVDSQVTMMFWYRQQPGQSLTLIATANQGSEATYESGFVIDKFPISRPNLTFSTLTVSNMSPEDSSIYLCSVDTWRASMNTEAFFGQGTRLTVV.

The genes are TRBV5-6 and TRBJ1-2; 8 bases align to TRBD1. Germline lookup yields CDR1 SGHDT and CDR2 YYEEEE. V was clipped by 2 bases and J by 7 bases; unmatched bases: 4. The CDR3 totals 13 residues. The CDR3 loop is CASSFGQGGGYTF. CDR3 DNA: TGTGCCAGCAGCTTTGGACAGGGCGGTGGCTACACCTTC.

The rearrangement links TRBV7-9 to TRBJ2-7; D gene unclear. V was pared by 5 bases and J by 0 bases, with 8 bases between. The germline V gene has CDR1 SEHNR and CDR2 FQNEAQ (reference sequence). CDR3 length: 13 residues. The CDR3 nucleotides read TGTGCCAGCAGCCCCATCAGCTCCTACGAGCAGTACTTC. This gives the protein CASSPISSYEQYF.

This sequence joins TRBV20-1 and TRBJ2-5; D possibly matches TRBD1 or TRBD2 (6 bases each). The germline V and J ends were trimmed by 0 bases and 5 bases, with 13 bases remaining between them. Germline CDR1 reads DFQATT; CDR2 reads SNEGSKA (reference sequence). The CDR3 consists of 14 residues. CDR3 coding DNA: TGCAGTGCTAGAGATGGGGGGCCCCTGGAGACCCAGTACTTC. This codes for CSARDGGPLETQYF.

This clonotype came up many times. The chain couples TRBV11-2 to TRBJ2-7; D perhaps matches TRBD1 (7 bases). V shed 5 bases and J shed 0 bases, with 11 bases lying between them. The CDR3 length is 14 residues. Germline V gives CDR1 SGHAT, CDR2 FQNNGV. This CDR3 reads CASSPGDSSYEQYF. CDR3 sequence (DNA): TGTGCCAGCAGCCCGGGGGACAGCTCCTACGAGCAGTACTTC.

This clonotype was found a few times. The chain uses TRBV30 and TRBJ1-4, with D uncertain. Trimming took off 0 bases at V and 5 bases at J, with 4 bases between the two ends. The CDR3 totals 12 residues. CDR1 and CDR2 from the germline V gene are GTSNPN and SVGIG (reference sequence). CDR3 coding DNA: TGTGCCTGGAGTGTACAAAATGAAAAACTGTTTTTT. Its protein is CAWSVQNEKLFF.

Concerning this clonotype itself: One end of the junction fails to match germline, which may point to a read error. The J gene is TRBJ2-7, the V gene TRBV11-2; unclear D gene. Germline CDR1 is SGHAT and CDR2 is FQNNGV. The CDR3 totals 16 residues. CDR3 sequence (DNA): TGTGCCAGCAGCTTCCTATCTCCCTTACGCCCTTACGGGCAGTACTTC. Translation: CASSFLSPLRPYGQYF. Together with reference TRBV11-2 and TRBJ2-7, the CDR3 gives the full variable domain: EAGVAQSPRYKIIEKRQSVAFWCNPISGHATLYWYQQILGQGPKLLIQFQNNGVVDDSQLPKDRFSAERLKGVDSTLKIQPAKLEDSAVYLCASSFLSPLRPYGQYFGPGTRLTVT.

In its sample, this clonotype was seen many times. The chain is built from TRBV5-1 and TRBJ2-7; TRBD2 matches 7 bases. The CDR3 is 17 amino acids. V dropped 0 bases and J dropped 0; count of bases not matched to a gene: 9. Germline loops: CDR1 SGHRS, CDR2 YFSETQ. CDR3 coding DNA: TGCGCCAGCAGCTTGGCACCCCCCGGGACTAACTCCTACGAGCAGTACTTC. Encoded protein: CASSLAPPGTNSYEQYF. Full variable domain (rest looked up from reference TRBV5-1 and TRBJ2-7): KAGVTQTPRYLIKTRGQQVTLSCSPISGHRSVSWYQQTPGQGLQFLFEYFSETQRNKGNFPGRFSGRQFSNSRSEMNVSTLELGDSALYLCASSLAPPGTNSYEQYFGPGTRLTVT.

This chain joins TRBV20-1 and TRBJ1-5; possibly TRBD1 for D (5 bases). The V and J ends lost 5 bases and 0 bases respectively, with 8 bases between them. This CDR3 comprises 13 residues. Germline V gives CDR1 DFQATT, CDR2 SNEGSKA (reference sequence). This chain's CDR3 is CSAWQGSNQPQHF. For the CDR3, the DNA is TGCAGTGCTTGGCAGGGTAGCAATCAGCCCCAGCATTTT.

This clonotype has at least ten counts. The V and J genes are TRBV10-2 and TRBJ2-3; 10 nucleotides line up with TRBD2. The CDR3 is made up of 16 amino acids. With V trimmed by 4 bases and J by 2 bases, 6 bases remained unmatched. Germline V gene data show CDR1 as WSHSY and CDR2 as SAAADI. Here the CDR3 DNA reads TGCGCCAGCAGTGGGGCTAGCGGGAGTCCCACAGATACGCAGTATTTT. Its protein is CASSGASGSPTDTQYF.

This clonotype showed up many times. The chain joins TRBV7-2 to TRBJ2-5; 14 positions agree with TRBD2. CDR1 SGHTA and CDR2 FQGNSA come from the germline V gene. V trimming: 1 base; J trimming: 6 bases; junction bases outside the gene matches: 4. This CDR3 contains 16 residues. CDR3 nucleotide sequence: TGTGCCAGCAGCTTAGGACTAGCGGGAGGGCCAAAGACCCAGTACTTC. Its protein product is CASSLGLAGGPKTQYF.

The chain combines TRBV19 with TRBJ1-1; D remains unclear. Trimming shortened V by 3 bases and J by 3 bases, and 11 bases separated the two germline ends. This CDR3 region has 14 residues. CDR1 LNHDA and CDR2 SQIVND come from the germline V gene (reference sequence). The CDR3 bases are TGTGCCAGTAGTATTAGCTACTGGGACACTGAAGCTTTCTTT. Protein sequence: CASSISYWDTEAFF.

The chain recombines TRBV7-8 with TRBJ1-1; 10 positions match TRBD1. From germline, CDR1 is SGHVS and CDR2 FQNEAQ. The V and J ends lost 5 bases and 6 bases, in that order; junction bases with no gene match: 6. The CDR3 runs 14 residues. The CDR3 loop is CASSARTGGPEAFF. CDR3 nucleotides: TGTGCCAGCAGCGCACGGACAGGGGGTCCTGAAGCTTTCTTT. Using reference TRBV7-8 and TRBJ1-1 for the parts outside the CDR3, the full variable domain is GAGVSQSPRYKVAKRGQDVALRCDPISGHVSLFWYQQALGQGPEFLTYFQNEAQLDKSGLPSDRFFAERPEGSVSTLKIQRTQQEDSAVYLCASSARTGGPEAFFGQGTRLTVV.

The genes are TRBV3-1 and TRBJ1-5, with D hard to call. Germline CDR1 is LGHDT and CDR2 is YNNKEL (reference sequence). Trimming left V 0 bases short and J 4 bases short, with 16 bases between. The CDR3 extends over 17 amino acids. This chain's CDR3 is CASSQDLASGMNQPQHF. The CDR3 DNA reads as TGTGCCAGCAGCCAAGATTTGGCGTCGGGGATGAATCAGCCCCAGCATTTT.

V usage is TRBV2 and J usage is TRBJ1-2; D unclear. Trimming cost V 3 bases and J 3 bases, with 14 bases left between them. Germline CDR1 reads SNHLY; CDR2 reads FYNNEI. The CDR3 runs 15 residues. CDR3: CASSDRAVRDYGYTF. The DNA of the CDR3 is TGTGCCAGCAGTGATAGGGCAGTACGAGACTATGGCTACACCTTC.

This clonotype was found many times. The chain joins TRBV12-3 or TRBV12-4 to TRBJ1-1; maybe TRBD1 (6 bases). The CDR3 totals 13 residues. V lost 5 bases and J 5 bases, leaving 12 bases between the germline ends. CDR3 sequence (DNA): TGTGCCAGCAGTGGTAAAGGGGGTACTGAAGCTTTCTTT. As protein: CASSGKGGTEAFF.

This clonotype has only a few counts. The chain couples TRBV10-3 to TRBJ1-1; D gene ambiguous. The CDR3 spans 13 residues. The ends were cut back, 5 bases at V and 5 bases at J, with 12 bases in the middle. The germline gives CDR1 ENHRY, CDR2 SYGVKD. Here the CDR3 reads CAISWGERTEAFF. CDR3 nucleotides: TGTGCCATCAGTTGGGGAGAGAGGACTGAAGCTTTCTTT.

The rearrangement joins TRBV24-1 to TRBJ1-2; D is unclear. V lost 3 bases and J 8 bases, leaving 6 bases between the germline ends. From germline, CDR1 is KGHDR and CDR2 SFDVKD. The CDR3 runs to 11 residues. DNA for the CDR3: TGTGCCACCAGTGATCCGGACGGCTACACCTTC. This codes for CATSDPDGYTF.

Details on this clonotype: Given a much more abundant clone one base away, this may be a read error. This rearrangement joins TRBV27 to TRBJ2-7, with TRBD1 as a possible D gene (8 bases). Germline V lookup: CDR1 MNHEY, CDR2 SMNVEV (reference sequence). The CDR3 has 14 residues. CDR3 region: CVSSSGQGGLEQYF. The CDR3 DNA follows: TGTGTCAGCAGTTCCGGACAGGGAGGGCTCGAGCAGTACTTC.

V gene TRBV10-2 combines with J gene TRBJ2-1; 8 bases agree with TRBD2. Germline CDR1 reads WSHSY; CDR2 reads SAAADI. The CDR3 is 16 amino acids. J lost 4 bases, V lost 3 bases, and 8 bases had no gene match. CDR3 sequence (DNA): TGCGCCAGCAGTGATCCGGGACTAGGCCCTTACAATGAGCAGTTCTTC. Translated: CASSDPGLGPYNEQFF.

The sample holds a few counts of this clonotype. The J gene is TRBJ2-3, the V gene TRBV15; D unclear. The length of the CDR3 is 14 residues. Trimming left V 0 bases short and J 6 bases short, with 10 bases between. Germline V CDR1 and CDR2: LNHNV, YYDKDF (reference sequence). The CDR3 DNA reads as TGTGCCACCAGCAGAGATCAAGGGAAGGATACGCAGTATTTT. It specifies CATSRDQGKDTQYF.

This clonotype came up many times. V usage is TRBV7-6 and J usage is TRBJ2-2; 8 bases align to TRBD1. This CDR3 is built from 19 residues. Trimming removed 5 bases from V and 8 bases from J; junction bases left unmatched: 22. Germline V CDR1 and CDR2: SGHVS, FNYEAQ. The CDR3 loop reads CASSPIKGQDRALEGELFF. The CDR3 nucleotides read TGTGCCAGCAGCCCGATCAAGGGACAGGACAGGGCTTTGGAGGGGGAGCTGTTTTTT.

A word on this clonotype: One base away lies a much larger clone, so this may be a sequencing read error. This chain links TRBV4-1 with TRBJ1-1; D possibly corresponds to TRBD1 (6 bases). Germline V gene data show CDR1 as MGHRA and CDR2 as YSYEKL. The CDR3 has 14 residues. The CDR3 is CGSSLDSRNTEAFF. The CDR3 region has the DNA TGCGGCAGCAGCCTGGACAGCCGGAACACTGAAGCTTTCTTT.

The chain uses TRBV20-1 and TRBJ1-6; TRBD1 matches 7 bases. Trimming at V came to 5 bases and at J to 7 bases, leaving 11 bases not matched to a gene. There are 15 residues in the CDR3. Germline values: CDR1 DFQATT, CDR2 SNEGSKA (reference sequence). This chain's CDR3 is CSARARTGENSPLHF. The CDR3 bases are TGCAGTGCTCGCGCCCGGACAGGTGAAAATTCACCCCTCCACTTT.